These T cell receptor beta chains were read from a single sample in a study of blood T cell repertoires in COVID-19. Sequencing was performed with immunoSEQ multiplex PCR; in TCRdb, only in-frame clones are kept and a portion is missing. The sample records some 260,000 clones, about 79% being singletons. Sequenced input: peripheral blood. These receptors came from a man older than 75 with acute or convalescent COVID-19. CDR3s include the opening cysteine and the closing phenylalanine or tryptophan. D genes are given only for firm matches. A clone size is listed for some rows: how often the clone was seen (once, few, many), or a class if it is expanded.

NA,TRBV30,NA,TRBJ2-7,TGTGCCTGGAGTATAGGGACATCGAGTGCCTACGAGCAGTACTTC,CAWSIGTSSAYEQYF
NA,TRBV24-1,TRBD1,TRBJ1-1,TGTGCCACCAGTGAAGGCGGACAGGGACTGAACACTGAAGCTTTCTTT,CATSEGGQGLNTEAFF
NA,TRBV28,NA,TRBJ1-5,TGTGCCAGCAGTTTAAGCGGGGGGGCGGCGGGCCAGCCCCAGCATTTT,CASSLSGGAAGQPQHF
NA,TRBV2,TRBD1,TRBJ2-1,TGTGCCAGCAGTTACAGGGGAAAGGGCTACAATGAGCAGTTCTTC,CASSYRGKGYNEQFF
NA,TRBV28,NA,TRBJ2-3,TGTGCCAGCAGTCTTAGCACAGATACGCAGTATTTT,CASSLSTDTQYF
NA,TRBV6-4,TRBD1,TRBJ2-3,TGTGCCAGCAGTGACCACCCAACGACAGGGCTCTTCACAGATACGCAGTATTTT,CASSDHPTTGLFTDTQYF
NA,TRBV6-1,NA,TRBJ1-5,TGTGCCAGCAGTGAATCGGGGAAGTCGGCAAGGCCCCAGCATTTT,CASSESGKSARPQHF
NA,TRBV4-1,TRBD1,TRBJ2-3,TGCGCCAGCAGCTATGGGACAGGCCGACTTCAGGGCACAGATACGCAGTATTTT,CASSYGTGRLQGTDTQYF
NA,TRBV5-1,TRBD2,TRBJ2-1,TGCGCCAGCAGAATTGATGGGACTAGCGGGACTGAAAAGCGTTTCTTC,CASRIDGTSGTEKRFF
NA,TRBV3-1/TRBV3-2,NA,TRBJ2-7,TGTGCCAGCAGTCCCTTGACAGGCTACGAGCAGTACTTC,CASSPLTGYEQYF
NA,TRBV5-4,NA,TRBJ1-1,TGTGCCAGCAGCTTGGGGGTGGGGCGGACTGAAGCTTTCTTT,CASSLGVGRTEAFF
few,TRBV4-2,TRBD2,TRBJ2-1,TGTGCCAGCAGCCCAGGTGGGCTAGCGGACAATGAGCAGTTCTTC,CASSPGGLADNEQFF
NA,TRBV18,TRBD1,TRBJ1-6,TGTGCCAGCTCACTTGACAGGGGTGATTCACCCCTCCACTTT,CASSLDRGDSPLHF
once,TRBV5-1,TRBD2,TRBJ2-7,TGCGCCAGCAGCTCAAAGACTAGCGGGCTATACGAGCAGTACTTC,CASSSKTSGLYEQYF
few,TRBV11-2,TRBD1,TRBJ2-7,TGTGCCAGCAGCTTAGAACAGGGGAGCTACGAGCAGTACTTC,CASSLEQGSYEQYF
NA,TRBV7-9,NA,TRBJ2-3,TGTGCCAGCAGCCGCGGGGCCGCGGGGACAGATACGCAGTATTTT,CASSRGAAGTDTQYF
NA,TRBV5-1,TRBD1,TRBJ1-1,TGCGCCAGCAGCTTCTCCGGGACAGGGGCTTTCTTT,CASSFSGTGAFF
NA,TRBV3-1/TRBV3-2,NA,TRBJ1-4,TGTGCCAGCAGCCAAGACCACAGGGCTGAACTGTTTTTT,CASSQDHRAELFF
NA,TRBV5-1,NA,TRBJ2-7,TGCGCCAGCAGCTTGGGTGGGAGTTTTCCTCGGGAGCAGTACTTC,CASSLGGSFPREQYF
NA,TRBV7-3,TRBD2,TRBJ2-2,TGTGCCAGCAGCCCTGGGGGGGCCGGGGAGCTGTTTTTT,CASSPGGAGELFF
NA,TRBV19,TRBD1,TRBJ2-7,TGTGCCAGTAGTATAAAACAGGGGGTAGGCGAGCAGTACTTC,CASSIKQGVGEQYF
NA,TRBV27,TRBD1,TRBJ2-1,TGTGCCAGCAGGACTACAGGGGGCGTTTATGAGCAGTTCTTC,CASRTTGGVYEQFF
NA,TRBV7-9,TRBD2,TRBJ2-4,TGTGCCAGCAGCCCCCTGGGCTCTAGCGGAAACATTCAGTACTTC,CASSPLGSSGNIQYF
NA,TRBV3-1/TRBV3-2,NA,TRBJ2-3,TGTGCCAGCAGCCAGGGCACACGCACAGATACGCAGTATTTT,CASSQGTRTDTQYF
NA,TRBV2,TRBD1,TRBJ2-7,TGTGCCAGCCAGGGGGACAGCACTTACGAGCAGTACTTC,CASQGDSTYEQYF
NA,TRBV2,TRBD1,TRBJ2-3,TGTGCCAGCAGTGTATCAGGGGGCGAAACAGATACGCAGTATTTT,CASSVSGGETDTQYF
NA,TRBV18,NA,TRBJ1-4,TGTGCCAGCTCCCCCAGGACAAATGAAAAACTGTTTTTT,CASSPRTNEKLFF
NA,TRBV5-1,NA,TRBJ1-2,TGCGCCAGCAGCTCCCCTGTAACTAACTATGGCTACACCTTC,CASSSPVTNYGYTF
NA,TRBV18,TRBD1,TRBJ1-5,TGTGCCAGCTCACCAGGGACAGGGCTTAGCAATCAGCCCCAGCATTTT,CASSPGTGLSNQPQHF
once,TRBV7-9,NA,TRBJ2-5,TGTGCCAGCAGCTTTAGGACAAACCAAGAGACCCAGTACTTC,CASSFRTNQETQYF
few,TRBV18,TRBD1,TRBJ2-7,TGTGCCAGCTCACCACGGGACAGGGGGATAGTCTACGAGCAGTACTTC,CASSPRDRGIVYEQYF